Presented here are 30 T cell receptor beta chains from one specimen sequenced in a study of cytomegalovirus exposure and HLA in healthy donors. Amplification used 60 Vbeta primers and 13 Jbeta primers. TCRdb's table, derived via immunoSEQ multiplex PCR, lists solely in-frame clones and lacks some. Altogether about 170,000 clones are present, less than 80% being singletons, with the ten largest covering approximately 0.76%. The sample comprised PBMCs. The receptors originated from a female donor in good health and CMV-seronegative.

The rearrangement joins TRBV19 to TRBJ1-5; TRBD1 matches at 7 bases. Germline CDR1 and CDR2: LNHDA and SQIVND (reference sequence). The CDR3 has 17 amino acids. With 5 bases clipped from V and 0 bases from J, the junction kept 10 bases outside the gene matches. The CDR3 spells CASSAHTGDISNQPQHF. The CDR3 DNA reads TGTGCCAGTAGTGCCCACACAGGGGACATTAGCAATCAGCCCCAGCATTTT. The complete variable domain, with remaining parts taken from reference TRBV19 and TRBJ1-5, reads DGGITQSPKYLFRKEGQNVTLSCEQNLNHDAMYWYRQDPGQGLRLIYYSQIVNDFQKGDIAEGYSVSREKKESFPLTVTSAQKNPTAFYLCASSAHTGDISNQPQHFGDGTRLSIL.

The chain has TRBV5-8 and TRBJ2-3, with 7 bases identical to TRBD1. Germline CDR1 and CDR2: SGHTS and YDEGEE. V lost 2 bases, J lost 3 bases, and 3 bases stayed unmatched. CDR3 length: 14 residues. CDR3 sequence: CASSFSRGTDTQYF. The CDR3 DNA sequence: TGTGCCAGCAGCTTTTCCAGGGGGACAGATACGCAGTATTTT.

The CDR3 is CASSQGWRLGQLAGSSSYEQYF. The DNA for the CDR3 is TGCGCCAGCAGCCAAGGGTGGAGGCTTGGTCAACTAGCGGGGAGTAGCTCCTACGAGCAGTACTTC. This chain uses TRBV4-3 with TRBJ2-7; 10 bases match TRBD2. This CDR3 spans 22 amino acids. Trimming took 1 base from V and 0 from J; bases not matched to a gene: 21. Germline CDR1 reads LGHNA; CDR2 reads YSLEER.

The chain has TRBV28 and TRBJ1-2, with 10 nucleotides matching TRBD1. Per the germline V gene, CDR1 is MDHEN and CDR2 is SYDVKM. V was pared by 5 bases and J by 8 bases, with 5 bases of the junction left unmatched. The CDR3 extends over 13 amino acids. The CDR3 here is CASSEGQGGGYTF. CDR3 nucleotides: TGTGCCAGCAGTGAAGGACAGGGGGGAGGCTACACCTTC.

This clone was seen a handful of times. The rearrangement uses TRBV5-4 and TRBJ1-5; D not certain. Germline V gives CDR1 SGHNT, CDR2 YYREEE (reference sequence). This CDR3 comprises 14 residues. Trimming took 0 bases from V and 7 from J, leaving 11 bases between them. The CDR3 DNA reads TGTGCCAGCAGCTTGGGCGGTCCGGGGCAGCCCCAGCATTTT. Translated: CASSLGGPGQPQHF.

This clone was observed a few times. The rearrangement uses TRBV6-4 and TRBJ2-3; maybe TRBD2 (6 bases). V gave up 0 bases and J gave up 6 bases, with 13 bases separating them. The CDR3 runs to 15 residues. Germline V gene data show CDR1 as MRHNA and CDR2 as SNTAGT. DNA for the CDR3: TGTGCCAGCAGTGACTCTGGCGGGACTGGGGATACGCAGTATTTT. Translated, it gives CASSDSGGTGDTQYF.

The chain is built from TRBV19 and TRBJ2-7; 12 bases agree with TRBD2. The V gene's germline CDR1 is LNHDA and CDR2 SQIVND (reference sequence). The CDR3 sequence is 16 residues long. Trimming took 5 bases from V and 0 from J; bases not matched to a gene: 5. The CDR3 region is CASSPRTSGVSYEQYF. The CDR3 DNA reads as TGTGCCAGTAGTCCGAGGACTAGCGGGGTCTCCTACGAGCAGTACTTC.

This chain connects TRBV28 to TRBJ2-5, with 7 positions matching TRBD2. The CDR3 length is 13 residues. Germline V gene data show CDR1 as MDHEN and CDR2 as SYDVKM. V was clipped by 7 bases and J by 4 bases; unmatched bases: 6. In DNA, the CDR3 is TGTGCCAGCATGCTGGGGGGGGGAGAGACCCAGTACTTC. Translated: CASMLGGGETQYF.

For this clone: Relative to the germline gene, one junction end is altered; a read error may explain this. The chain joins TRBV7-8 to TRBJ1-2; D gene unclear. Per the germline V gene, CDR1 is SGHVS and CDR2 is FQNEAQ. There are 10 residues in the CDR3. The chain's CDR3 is CGESNYGYTF. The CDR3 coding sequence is TGCGGGGAGAGCAACTATGGCTACACCTTC. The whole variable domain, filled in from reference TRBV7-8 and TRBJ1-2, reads GAGVSQSPRYKVAKRGQDVALRCDPISGHVSLFWYQQALGQGPEFLTYFQNEAQLDKSGLPSDRFFAERPEGSVSTLKIQRTQQEDSAVYLCGESNYGYTFGSGTRLTVV.

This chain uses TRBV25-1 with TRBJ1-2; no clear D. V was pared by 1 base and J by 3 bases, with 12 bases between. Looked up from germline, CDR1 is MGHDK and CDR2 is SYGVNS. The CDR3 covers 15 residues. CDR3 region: CASSESGVGYYGYTF. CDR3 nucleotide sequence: TGTGCCAGCAGTGAATCAGGTGTTGGGTACTATGGCTACACCTTC.

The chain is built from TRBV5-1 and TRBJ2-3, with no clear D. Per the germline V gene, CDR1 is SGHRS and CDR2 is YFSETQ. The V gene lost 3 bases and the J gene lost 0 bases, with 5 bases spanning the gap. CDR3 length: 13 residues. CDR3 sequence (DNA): TGCGCCAGCAGCTCTACTAGCACAGATACGCAGTATTTT. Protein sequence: CASSSTSTDTQYF.

The CDR3 nucleotides are TGTGCCAGCAGCATACACACTCGGGTATACACTGAAGCTTTCTTT. Translation: CASSIHTRVYTEAFF. The V gene is TRBV7-9, the J gene TRBJ1-1; D remains ambiguous. Germline CDR1 reads SEHNR; CDR2 reads FQNEAQ (reference sequence). The CDR3 spans 15 residues. The V end lost 5 bases, the J end lost 3 bases, and 16 bases lay between the germline ends.

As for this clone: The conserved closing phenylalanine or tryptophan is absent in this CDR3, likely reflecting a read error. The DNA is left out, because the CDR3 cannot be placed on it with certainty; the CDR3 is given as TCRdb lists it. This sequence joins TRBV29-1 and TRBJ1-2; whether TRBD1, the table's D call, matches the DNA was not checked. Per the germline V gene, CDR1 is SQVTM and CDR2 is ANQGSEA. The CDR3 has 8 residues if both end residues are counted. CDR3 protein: CSVECLRV.

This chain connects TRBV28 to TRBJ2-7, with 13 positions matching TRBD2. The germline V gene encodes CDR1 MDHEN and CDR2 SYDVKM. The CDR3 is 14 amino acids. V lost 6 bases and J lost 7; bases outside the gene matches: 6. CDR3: CASRASGLAGEQYF. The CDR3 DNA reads TGTGCCAGCAGGGCGTCGGGACTAGCGGGGGAGCAGTACTTC.

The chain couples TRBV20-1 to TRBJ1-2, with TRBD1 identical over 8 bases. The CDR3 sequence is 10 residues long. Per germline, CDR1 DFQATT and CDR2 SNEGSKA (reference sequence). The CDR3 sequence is CRPTGVGYTF. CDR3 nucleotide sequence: TGCAGGCCGACAGGGGTTGGCTACACCTTC.

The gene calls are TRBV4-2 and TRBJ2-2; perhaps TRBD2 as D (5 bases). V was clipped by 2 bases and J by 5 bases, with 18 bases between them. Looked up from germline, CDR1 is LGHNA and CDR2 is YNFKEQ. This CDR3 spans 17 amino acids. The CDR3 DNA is TGTGCCAGCAGCCAACGAAGCGGCCCGACGGGGACCGGGGAGCTGTTTTTT. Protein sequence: CASSQRSGPTGTGELFF.

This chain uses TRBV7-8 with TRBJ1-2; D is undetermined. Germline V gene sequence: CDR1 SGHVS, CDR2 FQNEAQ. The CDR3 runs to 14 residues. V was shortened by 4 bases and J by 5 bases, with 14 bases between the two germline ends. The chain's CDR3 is CASSWRPVGYGYTF. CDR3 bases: TGTGCCAGCAGCTGGAGACCGGTTGGGTATGGCTACACCTTC.

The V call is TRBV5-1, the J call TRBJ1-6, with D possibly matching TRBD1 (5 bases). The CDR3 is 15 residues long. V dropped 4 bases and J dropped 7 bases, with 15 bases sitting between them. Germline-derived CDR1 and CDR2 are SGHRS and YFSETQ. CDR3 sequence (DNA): TGCGCCAGCAGCCGAAGGACCACAGGCAATTCACCCCTCCACTTT. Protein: CASSRRTTGNSPLHF. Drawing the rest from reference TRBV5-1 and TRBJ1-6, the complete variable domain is KAGVTQTPRYLIKTRGQQVTLSCSPISGHRSVSWYQQTPGQGLQFLFEYFSETQRNKGNFPGRFSGRQFSNSRSEMNVSTLELGDSALYLCASSRRTTGNSPLHFGNGTRLTVT.

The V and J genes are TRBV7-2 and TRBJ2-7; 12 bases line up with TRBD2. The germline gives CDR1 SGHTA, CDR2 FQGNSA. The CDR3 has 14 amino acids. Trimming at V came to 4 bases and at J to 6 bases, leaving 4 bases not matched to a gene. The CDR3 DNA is TGTGCCAGCAGCTCCCTAGCGGGAGGGCCCGAGCAGTACTTC. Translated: CASSSLAGGPEQYF.

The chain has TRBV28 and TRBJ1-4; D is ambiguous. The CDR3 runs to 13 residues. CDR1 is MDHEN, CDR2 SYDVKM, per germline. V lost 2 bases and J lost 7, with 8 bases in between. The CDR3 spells CASSLAWSEKLFF. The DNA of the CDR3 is TGTGCCAGCAGTTTAGCATGGAGTGAAAAACTGTTTTTT.

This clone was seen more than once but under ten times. The CDR3 protein is CASSASSNLYGYTF. CDR3 in DNA: TGCGCCAGCAGCGCCTCCAGTAACCTCTATGGCTACACCTTC. The chain employs TRBV5-1 and TRBJ1-2; no clear D. This CDR3 region has 14 residues. V gave up 4 bases and J gave up 4 bases, with 14 bases separating them. CDR1 is SGHRS and CDR2 is YFSETQ in the germline V gene. Full variable domain (rest looked up from reference TRBV5-1 and TRBJ1-2): KAGVTQTPRYLIKTRGQQVTLSCSPISGHRSVSWYQQTPGQGLQFLFEYFSETQRNKGNFPGRFSGRQFSNSRSEMNVSTLELGDSALYLCASSASSNLYGYTFGSGTRLTVV.

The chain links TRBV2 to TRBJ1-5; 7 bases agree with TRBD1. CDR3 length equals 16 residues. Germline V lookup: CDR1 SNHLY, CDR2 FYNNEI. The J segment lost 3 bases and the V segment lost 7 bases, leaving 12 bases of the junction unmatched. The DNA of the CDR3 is TGTGCCAGCACTCAAGGGACAGTCGGCTACAATCAGCCCCAGCATTTT. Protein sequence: CASTQGTVGYNQPQHF.

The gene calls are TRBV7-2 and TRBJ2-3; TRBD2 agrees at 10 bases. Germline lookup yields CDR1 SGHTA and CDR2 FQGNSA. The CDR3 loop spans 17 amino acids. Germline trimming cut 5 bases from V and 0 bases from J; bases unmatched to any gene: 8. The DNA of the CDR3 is TGTGCCAGCAGCACTCTAGCGGGGGTTACTAGCACAGATACGCAGTATTTT. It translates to CASSTLAGVTSTDTQYF. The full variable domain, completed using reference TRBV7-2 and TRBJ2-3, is GAGVSQSPSNKVTEKGKDVELRCDPISGHTALYWYRQSLGQGLEFLIYFQGNSAPDKSGLPSDRFSAERTGGSVSTLTIQRTQQEDSAVYLCASSTLAGVTSTDTQYFGPGTRLTVL.

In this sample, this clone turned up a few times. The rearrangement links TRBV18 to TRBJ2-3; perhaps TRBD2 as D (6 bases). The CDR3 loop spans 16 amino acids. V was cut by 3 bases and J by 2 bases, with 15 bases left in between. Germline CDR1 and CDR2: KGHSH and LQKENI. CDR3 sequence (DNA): TGTGCCAGCTCACCCCCGGGTGGGGGGTACACAGATACGCAGTATTTT. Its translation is CASSPPGGGYTDTQYF.

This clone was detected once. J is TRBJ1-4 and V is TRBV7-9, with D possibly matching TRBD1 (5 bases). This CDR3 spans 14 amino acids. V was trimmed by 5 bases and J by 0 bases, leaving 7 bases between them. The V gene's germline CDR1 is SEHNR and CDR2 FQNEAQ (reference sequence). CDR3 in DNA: TGTGCCAGCAGCCAGGGTACAACTAATGAAAAACTGTTTTTT. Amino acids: CASSQGTTNEKLFF.

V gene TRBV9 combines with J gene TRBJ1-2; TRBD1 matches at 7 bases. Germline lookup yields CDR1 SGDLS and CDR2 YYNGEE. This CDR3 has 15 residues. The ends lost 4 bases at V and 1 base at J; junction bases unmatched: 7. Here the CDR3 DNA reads TGTGCCAGCAGCCCGTGGGGACAGATTAACTATGGCTACACCTTC. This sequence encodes CASSPWGQINYGYTF.

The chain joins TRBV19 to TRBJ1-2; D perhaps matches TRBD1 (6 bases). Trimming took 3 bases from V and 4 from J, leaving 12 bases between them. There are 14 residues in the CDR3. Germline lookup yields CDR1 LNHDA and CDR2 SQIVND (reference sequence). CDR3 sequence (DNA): TGTGCCAGTAGTATGCAGGGGCCAACCTATGGCTACACCTTC. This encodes CASSMQGPTYGYTF.

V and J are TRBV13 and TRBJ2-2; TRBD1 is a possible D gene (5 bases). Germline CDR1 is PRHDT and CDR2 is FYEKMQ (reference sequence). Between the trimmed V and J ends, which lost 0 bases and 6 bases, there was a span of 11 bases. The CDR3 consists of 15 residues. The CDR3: CASSLGRVKPGELFF. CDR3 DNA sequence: TGTGCCAGCAGCTTAGGCAGGGTTAAACCCGGGGAGCTGTTTTTT. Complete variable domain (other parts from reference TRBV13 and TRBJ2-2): AAGVIQSPRHLIKEKRETATLKCYPIPRHDTVYWYQQGPGQDPQFLISFYEKMQSDKGSIPDRFSAQQFSDYHSELNMSSLELGDSALYFCASSLGRVKPGELFFGEGSRLTVL.

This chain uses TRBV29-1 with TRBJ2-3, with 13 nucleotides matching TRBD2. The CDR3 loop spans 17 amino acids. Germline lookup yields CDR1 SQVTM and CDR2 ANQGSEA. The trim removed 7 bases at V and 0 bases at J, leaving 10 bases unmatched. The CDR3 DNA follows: TGCAGCGCCATAACTAGCGGGGGGGCCTGGAGCACAGATACGCAGTATTTT. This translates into CSAITSGGAWSTDTQYF.

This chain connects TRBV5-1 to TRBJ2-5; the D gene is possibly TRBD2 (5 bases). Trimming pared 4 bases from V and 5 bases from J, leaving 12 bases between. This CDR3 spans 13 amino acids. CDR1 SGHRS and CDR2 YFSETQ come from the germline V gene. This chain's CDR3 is CASSRASTETQYF. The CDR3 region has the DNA TGCGCCAGCAGCAGAGCTAGCACCGAGACCCAGTACTTC.